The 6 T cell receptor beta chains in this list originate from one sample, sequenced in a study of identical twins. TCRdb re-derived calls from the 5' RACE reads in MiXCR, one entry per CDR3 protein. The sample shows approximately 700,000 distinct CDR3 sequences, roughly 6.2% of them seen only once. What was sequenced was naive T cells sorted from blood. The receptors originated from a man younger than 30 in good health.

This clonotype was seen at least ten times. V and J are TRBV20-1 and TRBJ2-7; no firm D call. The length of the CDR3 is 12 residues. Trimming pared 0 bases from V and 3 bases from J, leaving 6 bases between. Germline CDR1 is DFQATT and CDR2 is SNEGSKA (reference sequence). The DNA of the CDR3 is TGCAGTGCTAGAGAACCTGGCTACGAGCAGTACTTC. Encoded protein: CSAREPGYEQYF.

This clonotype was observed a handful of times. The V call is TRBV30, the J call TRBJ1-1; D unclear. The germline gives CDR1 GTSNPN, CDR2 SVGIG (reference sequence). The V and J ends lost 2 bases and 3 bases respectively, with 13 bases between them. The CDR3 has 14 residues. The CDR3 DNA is TGTGCCTGGAGTAAGGAGGTTGGGGACACTGAAGCTTTCTTT. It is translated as CAWSKEVGDTEAFF. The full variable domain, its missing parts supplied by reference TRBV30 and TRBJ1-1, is SQTIHQWPATLVQPVGSPLSLECTVEGTSNPNLYWYRQAAGRGLQLLFYSVGIGQISSEVPQNLSASRPQDRQFILSSKKLLLSDSGFYLCAWSKEVGDTEAFFGQGTRLTVV.

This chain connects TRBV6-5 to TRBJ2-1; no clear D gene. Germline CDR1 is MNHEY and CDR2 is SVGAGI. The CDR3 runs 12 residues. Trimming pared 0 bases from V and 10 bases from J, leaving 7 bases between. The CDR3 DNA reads TGTGCCAGCAGTTACTCTGGGCAAGAGCAGTTCTTC. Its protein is CASSYSGQEQFF.

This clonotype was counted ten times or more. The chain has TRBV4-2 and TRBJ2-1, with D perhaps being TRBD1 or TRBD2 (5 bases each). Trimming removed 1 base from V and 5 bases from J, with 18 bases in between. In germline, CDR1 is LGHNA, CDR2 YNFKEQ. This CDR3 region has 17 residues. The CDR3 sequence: CASSQGHEGRLHNEQFF. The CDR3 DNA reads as TGTGCCAGCAGCCAAGGTCACGAGGGGAGACTCCACAATGAGCAGTTCTTC.

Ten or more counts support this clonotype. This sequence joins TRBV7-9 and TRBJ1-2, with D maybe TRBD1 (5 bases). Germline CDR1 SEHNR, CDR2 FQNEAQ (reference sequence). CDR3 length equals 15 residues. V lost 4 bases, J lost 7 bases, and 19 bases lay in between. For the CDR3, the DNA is TGTGCCAGCAGCTCAGGGACGCTCATGGGAGGTGGCTACACCTTC. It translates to CASSSGTLMGGGYTF.

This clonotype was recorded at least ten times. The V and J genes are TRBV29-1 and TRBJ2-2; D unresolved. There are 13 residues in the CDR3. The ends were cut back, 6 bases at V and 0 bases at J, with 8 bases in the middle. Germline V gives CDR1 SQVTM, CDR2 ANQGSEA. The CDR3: CSVDHANTGELFF. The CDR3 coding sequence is TGCAGCGTGGACCACGCGAACACCGGGGAGCTGTTTTTT.